These T cell receptor beta chains were read from a single sample in a study of blood T cells in healthy people across ages. MiXCR was run by TCRdb on the 5' RACE reads, yielding one entry per CDR3 protein. In the table there are some 1.5 million distinct CDR3 sequences, under 30% of which are singletons. Sequencing was performed on blood. The origin of the receptors is a woman aged 25 to 45 in good health. Each CDR3 is given with its conserved first and last residue. Size values are once, few and many counts, or a class for expanded clones, and some rows have none.

>TRBV6-6|few|TRBJ2-1
CASSYAGSYNEQFF
>TRBV21-1|once|TRBJ1-6
CASTPRAGSSYNSPLHF
>TRBV5-1|-|TRBJ1-5
CASSLEQADSNQPQHF
>TRBV5-6|-|TRBJ1-2
CASSPGTGRTNYGYTF
>TRBV5-1|many|TRBJ2-1
CASSLGSGISYNEQFF
>TRBV14|few|TRBJ1-1
CASSRTYWEAFF
>TRBV29-1|few|TRBJ2-1
CSVEQARGAYNEQFF
>TRBV5-6|-|TRBJ2-1
CASSLERGLKPYNEQFF
>TRBV28|few|TRBJ1-2
CASSFAAVGAFNYGYTF
>TRBV7-2|-|TRBJ2-1
CASSFGGGGTYNEQFF
>TRBV25-1|once|TRBJ2-1
CASQRPSGGEQFF
>TRBV7-2|-|TRBJ2-1
CASSLIRSSYNEQFF
>TRBV10-3|few|TRBJ2-3
CAISESKGEDTQYF
>TRBV28|-|TRBJ1-2
CASSRGGTGGNYGYTF
>TRBV2|many|TRBJ2-1
CASSDASRESRVSEQFF
>TRBV30|-|TRBJ2-3
CAWRLGYTQYF
>TRBV6-5|few|TRBJ1-3
CASSLTGTNSGNTIYF
>TRBV7-6|-|TRBJ1-1
CASSHTGRGGAFF
>TRBV28|once|TRBJ1-1
CASRLDATGGTEAFF
>TRBV20-1|few|TRBJ2-1
CSARDLAYNEQFF
>TRBV7-9|-|TRBJ2-7
CAALGSGGANGQYF
>TRBV12-3/TRBV12-4|many|TRBJ2-7
CASSGLIYYEQYF
>TRBV5-1|-|TRBJ1-2
CTSSRELGSYTF
>TRBV20-1|few|TRBJ2-3
CSAREASTDAQYF
>TRBV9|once|TRBJ2-2
CASSVSGGVKLGELFF
>TRBV6-6|few|TRBJ1-2
CASSYRSSRWGYTF
>TRBV4-1|-|TRBJ2-1
CASSQDLVAGGPMNEQFF
>TRBV7-9|-|TRBJ2-1
CASSFGGSQGQFF
>TRBV9|few|TRBJ2-5
CASSPMGGPQETQYF
>TRBV20-1|-|-
CSARGGGTVGYEQYF
>TRBV29-1|many|TRBJ2-7
CSVVGDSSYEQYF
>TRBV12-5|many|TRBJ2-1
CASGTGLAFGNEQFF
>TRBV29-1|-|TRBJ2-2
CSSGSNTGELFF
>TRBV20-1|many|TRBJ1-2
CSARDQVDGYTF
>TRBV5-1|few|TRBJ1-1
CASQPGPENTEAFF
>TRBV20-1|-|TRBJ2-1
CSATSGRRLSEQFF
>TRBV4-1|once|TRBJ1-1
CASSQSGQIDTEAFF
>TRBV6-5|-|TRBJ2-1
CASSYSTTPGREQFF
>TRBV12-3/TRBV12-4|-|TRBJ1-1
CASRTDGRPEAFF
>TRBV19|-|TRBJ2-7
CASSFRDTTYEQYF
>TRBV12-3/TRBV12-4|many|TRBJ2-5
CASRTGERGQETQYF
>TRBV7-2|many|TRBJ2-3
CASSPRGAAPDTQYF
>TRBV9|many|TRBJ2-1
CASSASQNEQFF
>TRBV20-1|-|TRBJ2-3
CSARDLRGLDTQYF
>TRBV25-1|few|TRBJ2-3
CASSDFLAGDTDTQYF
>TRBV7-6|few|TRBJ2-7
CASSLDTLYEQYF
>TRBV7-2|-|TRBJ1-2
CAGSEGGDYGYTF
>TRBV12-3/TRBV12-4|-|TRBJ1-1
CASSWGVVIEAFF
>TRBV20-1|few|TRBJ2-1
CSGRGVQGGYNEQFF
>TRBV19|few|TRBJ2-6
CASTSPREGRSGANVLTF
>TRBV5-1|many|TRBJ2-3
CASSPGGNRGTDTQYF
>TRBV2|-|TRBJ2-7
CASTGARTSYEQYF
>TRBV7-2|-|TRBJ2-1
CASSARTSGGTSEQFF
>TRBV29-1|few|TRBJ2-1
CSVEATGLAGGNEQFF
>TRBV20-1|-|TRBJ1-4
CSAFWGEKLFF